The 5 T cell receptor beta chains in this list originate from one sample, sequenced in a study of response to subunit inactivated influenza vaccine. Each CDR3 protein is one row after TCRdb ran MiXCR on the RT-PCR reads. The sample carries about 500,000 distinct CDR3 sequences, 15% to 20% recorded once. The specimen was CD4+ T cells sorted from PBMCs, collected less than 30 months after vaccination. The receptors were sampled from a man aged 45 to 75 who received an inactivated influenza vaccine.

This clonotype showed up just a few times. V usage is TRBV20-1 and J usage is TRBJ2-2; TRBD1 matches at 9 bases. Germline CDR1 reads DFQATT; CDR2 reads SNEGSKA (reference sequence). The ends lost 4 bases at V and 4 bases at J; junction bases unmatched: 7. There are 15 residues in the CDR3. Here the CDR3 reads CSANRQGVGTGELFF. CDR3 nucleotide sequence: TGCAGTGCTAATCGACAGGGGGTTGGCACCGGGGAGCTGTTTTTT.

Comments on this clonotype: One end of the junction does not line up with germline, which may come from a read error. This chain links TRBV7-8 with TRBJ2-7; TRBD2 matches 8 bases. This CDR3 has 15 amino acids. The germline gives CDR1 SGHVS, CDR2 FQNEAQ. CDR3 sequence: CASSLTAGGLGEEYF. CDR3 nucleotides: TGTGCCAGCAGCTTAACGGCGGGGGGATTGGGCGAGGAGTACTTC.

This chain links TRBV3-1 with TRBJ1-2; D gene uncertain. V was pared by 1 base and J by 7 bases, with 13 bases between. Germline V gene lookup returns CDR1 LGHDT and CDR2 YNNKEL (reference sequence). The CDR3 sequence is 14 residues long. CDR3 loop: CASSQVTGSGGYTF. CDR3 DNA: TGTGCCAGCAGCCAAGTAACGGGTTCAGGTGGCTACACCTTC.

This clonotype has just one count. This sequence joins TRBV20-1 and TRBJ2-2; TRBD1 matches at 7 bases. With V trimmed by 3 bases and J by 4 bases, 8 bases remained unmatched. Looked up from germline, CDR1 is DFQATT and CDR2 is SNEGSKA (reference sequence). This CDR3 contains 15 residues. The CDR3 DNA sequence: TGCAGTGCTAGGCCTCAGGGGGTGGTCACCGGGGAGCTGTTTTTT. The encoded protein is CSARPQGVVTGELFF.

The chain recombines TRBV7-2 with TRBJ1-1; D gene unclear. The germline CDR1 and CDR2 sequences are SGHTA and FQGNSA. The CDR3 sequence is 14 residues long. The V and J ends lost 0 bases and 4 bases respectively, with 9 bases between them. CDR3: CASSLARGTTEAFF. CDR3 sequence (DNA): TGTGCCAGCAGCTTAGCGCGGGGTACCACTGAAGCTTTCTTT.